The 5 T cell receptor beta chains below were found in one sample sequenced in a study of cytomegalovirus exposure and HLA in healthy donors. The PCR contained 60 Vbeta and 13 Jbeta primers. Assay used: immunoSEQ multiplex PCR; TCRdb lists only in-frame clones, some missing. Of 150,000 to 200,000 clones listed, 82% were seen once; the top ten hold 6.5%. The sample was PBMCs. Receptors originate from a woman between 50 and 59 years old in good health and CMV-seropositive.

This clone was counted a single time. The J gene is TRBJ1-4, the V gene TRBV4-1; D ambiguous. Trimming removed 3 bases at V and 0 bases at J, with 8 bases between. This CDR3 has 15 residues. Germline CDR1 reads MGHRA; CDR2 reads YSYEKL. The DNA for the CDR3 is TGCGCCAGCAGCCATCTCGGTGCAACTAATGAAAAACTGTTTTTT. Protein product: CASSHLGATNEKLFF.

The genes are TRBV18 and TRBJ2-5; D is perhaps TRBD1 (6 bases). CDR1 is KGHSH, CDR2 LQKENI, per germline. This CDR3 spans 15 amino acids. Trimming took 3 bases from V and 2 from J, leaving 13 bases between them. In DNA form, the CDR3 reads TGTGCCAGCTCACCGTTCGTAGGACAGCAAGAGACCCAGTACTTC. It specifies CASSPFVGQQETQYF.

This sequence joins TRBV29-1 and TRBJ1-1; D may be TRBD1 (6 bases). The V gene's germline CDR1 is SQVTM and CDR2 ANQGSEA. Deletions cut 4 bases from V and 7 bases from J, with 16 bases between. The CDR3 is made up of 13 amino acids. The CDR3 is CSVGSPQGGEAFF. CDR3 in DNA: TGCAGCGTTGGATCCCCACAGGGCGGTGAAGCTTTCTTT. Variable domain in full (rest from reference TRBV29-1 and TRBJ1-1): SAVISQKPSRDICQRGTSLTIQCQVDSQVTMMFWYRQQPGQSLTLIATANQGSEATYESGFVIDKFPISRPNLTFSTLTVSNMSPEDSSIYLCSVGSPQGGEAFFGQGTRLTVV.

The V and J genes are TRBV28 and TRBJ2-5; 9 bases map to TRBD1. Germline V gives CDR1 MDHEN, CDR2 SYDVKM. J was trimmed by 4 bases and V by 5 bases; bases with no gene match: 5. The CDR3 sequence is 14 residues long. The CDR3 protein is CASSATGGVETQYF. The CDR3 DNA follows: TGTGCCAGCAGTGCGACAGGGGGGGTAGAGACCCAGTACTTC.

The rearrangement links TRBV4-2 to TRBJ2-3; 16 positions agree with TRBD2. The germline CDR1 and CDR2 sequences are LGHNA and YNFKEQ. J gave up 4 bases and V 0 bases, and 10 bases lay outside the gene matches. CDR3 length equals 20 residues. CDR3 in amino acids: CASSQDRRGLAGGPPDTQYF. CDR3 DNA sequence: TGTGCCAGCAGCCAAGATCGTAGGGGACTAGCGGGAGGGCCACCAGATACGCAGTATTTT.